Listed here is a single T cell receptor beta chain. Its target is unknown. There are 14 residues in the CDR3. V lost 9 bases, J lost 6 bases, and 9 bases stayed unmatched. Germline V CDR1 and CDR2: SGHTA, FQGNSA. These data are taken from a study of OX40 agonist ivuxolimab in advanced cancers. Whole-study findings and limits: The antigens recognized by the expanded peripheral T cells, that is their antigen specificity, were not determined.

Some clones are missing from TCRdb's copy, which holds only in-frame ones; the method was immunoSEQ multiplex PCR. The table shows 99,000 or so clones, with 90% to 95% occurring only once. The sample in question was CD4+ or CD8+ T cells sorted from blood, obtained in a trial of the OX40 agonist ivuxolimab. The TCR sequence derives from an adult with an advanced solid tumor such as melanoma, head and neck, liver or kidney cancer. The genes are TRBV7-2 and TRBJ2-2; 8 nucleotides line up with TRBD2. The CDR3: CASTSGHRPGELFF. In nucleotides, the CDR3 is TGTGCCAGTACTAGCGGCCATAGGCCCGGGGAGCTGTTTTTT.